The clone carrying this TCR beta chain came up once. Its antigen is unknown. This entry comes from a study of CD4 T cells in relation to SARS-CoV-2 and coronaviruses. Study information: TCR beta CDR3s were sequenced after approximately ten-day antigen culture of PBMCs.

For less than eleven days, about 9.9 x 10^4 sorted CD4+ cells grew with T cell-depleted PBMCs and CEF. TCRdb's copy holds only in-frame clones and misses some; the assay was immunoSEQ multiplex PCR. The sample has 30,000 to 40,000 clones; roughly 73% are singletons. General study findings and limits: No donor gave both pre-pandemic and post-infection samples.

V gave up 8 bases and J gave up 0 bases, with 16 bases separating them. The CDR3 has 16 residues. CDR1 KGHSH and CDR2 LQKENI come from the germline V gene. The specimen sequenced was memory CD4+ T cells from PBMCs, cultured in vitro. The chain uses TRBV18 and TRBJ2-2; the D gene is possibly TRBD1 (6 bases). The clonotype comes from an adult with COVID-19. The CDR3 coding sequence is TGTGCCAGCGGGCCTCGTCAGGGGTCGAACACCGGGGAGCTGTTTTTT. This translates into CASGPRQGSNTGELFF.